The entry below describes one T cell receptor beta chain. Its specificity is not known. This record belongs to a study of T cells after yellow fever vaccination. Study as a whole: Fractions low in cell number were prepared with SMART-Seq v4 Ultra Low Input. Study-wide results and caveats: Most primary-vaccination clones recurred post-booster (approximately 96% CD4, 88% CD8). In FACS-sorted repertoires, abundant clonotypes from the bulk population could appear as contaminants.

Each CDR3 protein gets one entry after TCRdb re-called the 5' RACE reads with MiXCR. The table has a few hundred thousand distinct CDR3 sequences, 12% seen once. Sequencing was performed on CD4+ T cells sorted from PBMCs, taken 15 days after the yellow fever booster vaccination. The clonotype was recovered from a man between 18 and 35 years old who received the YFV17D yellow fever vaccine.

The DNA for the CDR3 is TGCGCCAGCAGCTTGGGAGAAGGCGGCTACACCTTC. It codes for CASSLGEGGYTF. The V call is TRBV5-1, the J call TRBJ1-2; D gene uncertain. The length of the CDR3 is 12 residues. From germline, CDR1 is SGHRS and CDR2 YFSETQ. V lost 0 bases, J lost 8 bases, and 8 bases lay in between.